One sample yielded the 24 T cell receptor beta chains listed below, sequenced in a study of identifying expanded T cells in peripheral blood. The protocol was immunoSEQ multiplex PCR, while the TCRdb copy is restricted to in-frame clones and leaves out a portion. The sample has 65,000 to 95,000 clones; about 90% are singletons. Material: blood. The receptor source for this set is a person aged 18-69 years in good health.

CDR3: CASSIFARGGENGYTF. The CDR3 bases are TGTGCCAGTAGTATATTCGCTAGAGGGGGCGAGAATGGCTACACCTTC. The chain links TRBV19 to TRBJ1-2, with 7 bases aligning to TRBD1. J gave up 6 bases and V 2 bases, and 12 bases lay outside the gene matches. The germline V gene has CDR1 LNHDA and CDR2 SQIVND (reference sequence). The CDR3 length is 16 residues.

The V and J genes are TRBV27 and TRBJ1-2; TRBD1 is a possible D gene (6 bases). The V gene lost 3 bases and the J gene lost 3 bases, with 20 bases spanning the gap. This CDR3 is 17 amino acids long. CDR1 is MNHEY and CDR2 is SMNVEV in the germline V gene (reference sequence). CDR3 in DNA: TGTGCCAGCAGTTTTGGGGCTTTGAGGAGGGGGGACTATGGCTACACCTTC. Encoded protein: CASSFGALRRGDYGYTF.

V usage is TRBV10-2 and J usage is TRBJ2-2; 7 nucleotides match TRBD2. This CDR3 spans 15 amino acids. V shed 8 bases and J 4 bases; nucleotides not matched to a gene: 10. Germline values: CDR1 WSHSY, CDR2 SAAADI. The CDR3 DNA reads TGCGCCAGCGGTCCAGCGGGGCGACTCACCGGGGAGCTGTTTTTT. Its protein product is CASGPAGRLTGELFF.

The chain links TRBV29-1 to TRBJ2-2; D not certain. This CDR3 contains 14 residues. The germline gives CDR1 SQVTM, CDR2 ANQGSEA. Deletions cut 3 bases from V and 1 base from J, with 9 bases between. The CDR3 DNA follows: TGCAGCGTTGAGAAATCCTTGAACACCGGGGAGCTGTTTTTT. Protein sequence: CSVEKSLNTGELFF.

V usage is TRBV28 and J usage is TRBJ2-7; 9 bases agree with TRBD2. J was trimmed by 5 bases and V by 5 bases; bases with no gene match: 10. In germline, CDR1 is MDHEN, CDR2 SYDVKM. This CDR3 region has 15 residues. The CDR3 is CASSQGSGRGHEQYF. The CDR3 DNA reads TGTGCCAGCAGTCAGGGTAGCGGGAGAGGTCACGAGCAGTACTTC.

The chain employs TRBV30 and TRBJ1-1, with D unclear. Germline CDR1 GTSNPN, CDR2 SVGIG (reference sequence). The CDR3 is 13 amino acids. Trimming took 4 bases from V and 7 from J, leaving 16 bases between them. CDR3 DNA sequence: TGTGCCTGGAAGGTAGCTGGAATACTTGAAGCTTTCTTT. Translating gives CAWKVAGILEAFF.

The J gene is TRBJ1-2, the V gene TRBV4-1; no firm D call. Germline values: CDR1 MGHRA, CDR2 YSYEKL. This CDR3 region has 13 residues. Trimming took 5 bases from V and 5 from J, leaving 12 bases between them. CDR3 nucleotide sequence: TGCGCCAGCAGCACGACGGGCCGGTATGGCTACACCTTC. It yields the protein CASSTTGRYGYTF.

This chain links TRBV19 with TRBJ1-5, with D perhaps TRBD1 (5 bases). The CDR3 is 18 amino acids. Germline CDR1 and CDR2: LNHDA and SQIVND (reference sequence). With 6 bases removed from V and 0 bases from J, the gap between germline ends came to 21 bases. DNA of the CDR3: TGTGCCAGTAGAAGTCGGGGGGTAGGATCTTTTAGCAATCAGCCCCAGCATTTT. This gives the protein CASRSRGVGSFSNQPQHF.

A few counts support this clone. This chain uses TRBV5-6 with TRBJ2-7, with TRBD1 matching over 9 bases. The germline CDR1 and CDR2 sequences are SGHDT and YYEEEE. Trimming took 3 bases from V and 6 from J; bases not matched to a gene: 7. This CDR3 spans 14 amino acids. CDR3 residues: CASSSYGTGREQYF. CDR3 nucleotides: TGTGCCAGCAGCTCTTACGGGACAGGGCGCGAGCAGTACTTC.

For the CDR3, the DNA is TGTGCCTGGAGTAGTCAGGGGTTATCTAATGAAAAACTGTTTTTT. Protein: CAWSSQGLSNEKLFF. This chain connects TRBV30 to TRBJ1-4; perhaps TRBD1 as D (6 bases). Trimming shortened V by 2 bases and J by 3 bases, and 13 bases separated the two germline ends. The CDR3 covers 15 residues. CDR1 is GTSNPN and CDR2 is SVGIG in the germline V gene (reference sequence).

This clone occurred once. The V call is TRBV9, the J call TRBJ1-2, with D perhaps matching TRBD1 (6 bases). Trimming took off 0 bases at V and 8 bases at J, with 17 bases between the two ends. Germline V lookup: CDR1 SGDLS, CDR2 YYNGEE. CDR3 length equals 15 residues. For the CDR3, the DNA is TGTGCCAGCAGCGTAGCTCTTCCCAGGGGCAGCGGCTACACCTTC. It codes for CASSVALPRGSGYTF.

The chain recombines TRBV6-6 with TRBJ2-5; either TRBD1 or TRBD2 may fit D (5 bases each). The CDR3 contains 16 residues. The V end lost 6 bases, the J end lost 4 bases, and 21 bases lay between the germline ends. Germline CDR1 and CDR2: MNHNY and SVGAGI (reference sequence). The CDR3 DNA follows: TGTGCCAGCAGGCCAATAGGGGCCAGGGCGGGAGAGACCCAGTACTTC. It translates to CASRPIGARAGETQYF.

The V call is TRBV7-9, the J call TRBJ1-2; TRBD1 agrees at 10 bases. This CDR3 is built from 14 residues. Germline V gene sequence: CDR1 SEHNR, CDR2 FQNEAQ (reference sequence). The V gene end was trimmed by 8 bases and the J gene end by 3 bases; junction bases not matched to a gene: 6. The CDR3 DNA reads as TGTGCCAGCGCACCCGGACAGGGGGACTATGGCTACACCTTC. Its translation is CASAPGQGDYGYTF.

This chain joins TRBV7-6 and TRBJ1-5; D call uncertain. CDR3 size: 16 residues. CDR1 is SGHVS, CDR2 FNYEAQ, per germline. The V and J ends lost 5 bases and 3 bases respectively, with 17 bases between them. CDR3 DNA: TGTGCCAGCAGCCCCAGCGTGGGGTTTGACAATCAGCCCCAGCATTTT. Amino acid sequence: CASSPSVGFDNQPQHF.

The rearrangement uses TRBV6-5 and TRBJ2-2, with D uncertain. Trimming took 4 bases from V and 6 from J, leaving 9 bases between them. The CDR3 extends over 13 amino acids. The V gene's germline CDR1 is MNHEY and CDR2 SVGAGI. The CDR3 DNA is TGTGCCAGCAGTTTTGTGGGTTCCGGGGAGCTGTTTTTT. Its translation: CASSFVGSGELFF.

The chain carries TRBV9 and TRBJ2-2; TRBD2 agrees at 7 bases. Trimming removed 4 bases from V and 8 bases from J; junction bases left unmatched: 8. The CDR3 has 14 residues. The germline V gene has CDR1 SGDLS and CDR2 YYNGEE. CDR3 loop: CASSPRTRTGELFF. The DNA of the CDR3 is TGTGCCAGCAGCCCCCGGACTAGAACAGGGGAGCTGTTTTTT.

The rearrangement joins TRBV29-1 to TRBJ2-2, with 10 bases lining up with TRBD1. The germline V gene has CDR1 SQVTM and CDR2 ANQGSEA. CDR3 length equals 14 residues. J was trimmed by 4 bases and V by 6 bases; bases with no gene match: 5. CDR3 bases: TGCAGCGTGCTAGGGACAGGGGTCACCGGGGAGCTGTTTTTT. Translated, it gives CSVLGTGVTGELFF.

The V and J genes are TRBV11-3 and TRBJ2-7; tentatively, D is TRBD1 or TRBD2 (5 bases each). V lost 7 bases, J lost 2 bases, and 15 bases lay in between. The CDR3 spans 14 residues. Germline CDR1 is SGHNT and CDR2 is YENEEA. The CDR3 is CASTLGADPYEQYF. CDR3 in DNA: TGTGCCAGCACCCTCGGGGCAGACCCCTACGAGCAGTACTTC.

This chain uses TRBV10-3 with TRBJ1-1; 9 bases are a match to TRBD1. This CDR3 is 14 amino acids long. V shed 10 bases and J 1 base; nucleotides not matched to a gene: 7. Germline values: CDR1 ENHRY, CDR2 SYGVKD. This chain's CDR3 is CATASDRGNTEAFF. CDR3 bases: TGTGCCACCGCCTCGGACAGGGGGAACACTGAAGCTTTCTTT.

The chain recombines TRBV10-3 with TRBJ2-5; 13 nucleotides agree with TRBD2. Unmatched junction bases numbered 8, after V lost 4 bases and J lost 0 bases. The CDR3 consists of 18 residues. Germline-derived CDR1 and CDR2 are ENHRY and SYGVKD. This CDR3 is CAISGQQGLAGNQETQYF. The CDR3 bases are TGTGCCATCAGTGGCCAGCAGGGACTAGCGGGAAACCAAGAGACCCAGTACTTC.

V gene TRBV4-3 combines with J gene TRBJ1-1; unclear D gene. Germline lookup yields CDR1 LGHNA and CDR2 YSLEER. Trimming shortened V by 0 bases and J by 0 bases, and 2 bases separated the two germline ends. The CDR3 extends over 13 amino acids. The CDR3 region is CASSQDLNTEAFF. CDR3 coding DNA: TGCGCCAGCAGCCAAGATCTGAACACTGAAGCTTTCTTT.

The chain couples TRBV5-1 to TRBJ1-1; D is unresolved. Per germline, CDR1 SGHRS and CDR2 YFSETQ. The length of the CDR3 is 14 residues. Deletions cut 1 base from V and 4 bases from J, with 11 bases between. This CDR3 is CASSLWGDGTEAFF. The CDR3, as DNA: TGCGCCAGCAGCTTGTGGGGTGACGGCACTGAAGCTTTCTTT.

The CDR3 nucleotides read TGTGCCAGCAGCAAAAAACGTGAAGGTCAGGTCGGGGAAAAACTGTTTTTT. It yields the protein CASSKKREGQVGEKLFF. This rearrangement joins TRBV21-1 to TRBJ1-4. TRBV21-1 is recorded as a pseudogene. CDR3 length: 17 amino acids.

CDR3 sequence: CASSIQGANTGELFF. DNA of the CDR3: TGTGCCAGTAGTATCCAGGGGGCAAACACCGGGGAGCTGTTTTTT. This chain joins TRBV19 and TRBJ2-2; 8 bases agree with TRBD1. The germline CDR1 and CDR2 sequences are LNHDA and SQIVND (reference sequence). The CDR3 loop spans 15 amino acids. J was trimmed by 2 bases and V by 3 bases; bases with no gene match: 2. The variable domain in full, completed from reference TRBV19 and TRBJ2-2, reads DGGITQSPKYLFRKEGQNVTLSCEQNLNHDAMYWYRQDPGQGLRLIYYSQIVNDFQKGDIAEGYSVSREKKESFPLTVTSAQKNPTAFYLCASSIQGANTGELFFGEGSRLTVL.